This is a list of T cell receptor beta chains from one sample in a study of response to subunit inactivated influenza vaccine. TCRdb ran MiXCR on the RT-PCR reads and lists one entry per CDR3 protein. Of approximately 520,000 distinct CDR3 sequences detected, more than 15% appear once; the ten largest clones hold roughly 3%. Sequencing was performed on CD4+ T cells sorted from PBMCs, taken 23 months after vaccination. These receptor sequences come from a man aged 50-75 years who received an inactivated influenza vaccine. CDR3s include the opening cysteine and the closing phenylalanine or tryptophan. A D gene is named only where the DNA matches it firmly. Clone size, where shown, is once, few, many, or a class for clones that have expanded.

v_gene	d_gene	j_gene	abundance	CDR3nt	CDR3aa
TRBV2	NA	TRBJ1-6	few	TGTGCCACCCTTAAAGACAAGGGTTTTTCACCCCTCCACTTT	CATLKDKGFSPLHF
TRBV7-9	NA	TRBJ1-2	many	TGTGCCAGCAGCCGGACGTTCAACTATGGCTACACCTTC	CASSRTFNYGYTF
TRBV5-1	TRBD2	TRBJ2-1	few	TGCGCCAGCAGCTTGGCGGTGACTAGCGGCTACAATGAGCAGTTCTTC	CASSLAVTSGYNEQFF
TRBV29-1	TRBD1	TRBJ2-5	few	TGCAGCGTTTCCGGGACAGGCGGAATAGAGACCCAGTACTTC	CSVSGTGGIETQYF
TRBV29-1	NA	TRBJ1-4	few	TGCAGCGTTGGGGGCTACGAAAAACTGTTTTTT	CSVGGYEKLFF
TRBV7-9	TRBD2	TRBJ2-7	few	TGTGCCAGCAGTCAGCGGGAGGGGTACGAGCAGTACTTC	CASSQREGYEQYF
TRBV7-9	NA	TRBJ1-6	few	TGTGCCAGCAGCTCCTCGGCAGGGCCATGGAATTCACCCCTCCACTTT	CASSSSAGPWNSPLHF
TRBV5-1	NA	TRBJ2-3	few	TGCGCCAGCAGCTTAAGTCTCACAGATACGCAGTATTTT	CASSLSLTDTQYF
TRBV5-1	TRBD1	TRBJ2-2	NA	TGCGCCAGCAGCTTGAAGGACAGGCGAGGCGGGGAGCTGTTTTTT	CASSLKDRRGGELFF
TRBV11-2	NA	TRBJ2-2	few	TGTGCCAGCAGCTTCTGGGGGCGCCGGGACACCGGGGAGCTGTTTTTT	CASSFWGRRDTGELFF
TRBV28	NA	TRBJ1-5	NA	TGTGCCAGCAGTTCTGGAGACAGGAACAATCAGCCCCAGCATTTT	CASSSGDRNNQPQHF
TRBV5-1	NA	TRBJ2-4	NA	TGCGCCAGCAGCTTGGAGCCTAATAGAAAGATTCAGTACTTC	CASSLEPNRKIQYF
TRBV18	NA	TRBJ2-2	NA	TGTGCCAGCTCACCAGGGGCCGGGAAGTCGAACACCGGGGAGCTGTTTTTT	CASSPGAGKSNTGELFF
TRBV5-5	TRBD1	TRBJ1-3	few	TGTGCCAGCAGCTTCCGGGACAGTGGAAACACCATATATTTT	CASSFRDSGNTIYF
TRBV3-1	NA	TRBJ1-1	many	TGTGCCAGCACCTTAGGACAGACGAACACTGAAGCTTTCTTT	CASTLGQTNTEAFF
TRBV5-4	TRBD2	TRBJ2-1	few	TGTGCCAGCAGCAAAACGACCGGGACTACCTACCACAATGAGCAGTTCTTC	CASSKTTGTTYHNEQFF
TRBV11-1	TRBD2	TRBJ2-3	once	TGTGCCAGCAGCTTAGTTTCTAGCGGGATCCCAGATACGCAGTATTTT	CASSLVSSGIPDTQYF
TRBV11-2	TRBD1	TRBJ2-2	few	TGTGCCAGCAGCTTAGCGACAGGGGCCGTAGTCGGGGAGCTGTTTTTT	CASSLATGAVVGELFF
TRBV6-5	NA	TRBJ2-1	once	TGTGCCAGCAGTTATCTAAATGAGCAGTTCTTC	CASSYLNEQFF
TRBV7-2	NA	TRBJ1-1	NA	TGTGCCAGCACCTCATCGGTATCCAGCGGAGGAGCTTTCTTT	CASTSSVSSGGAFF
TRBV7-2	NA	TRBJ1-5	few	TGTGCCAGCAGCCTTAGAGGCGGCTTTAGCAATCAGCCCCAGCATTTT	CASSLRGGFSNQPQHF
TRBV12-3/TRBV12-4	NA	TRBJ2-1	NA	TGTGCCAGCAGTATCTCGGGGCCGAATGAGCAGTTCTTC	CASSISGPNEQFF
TRBV20-1	TRBD2	TRBJ2-1	NA	TGCAGTGCCCCGACCCTAGCGGGAAGGTCCTACAATGAGCAGTTCTTC	CSAPTLAGRSYNEQFF
TRBV4-3	TRBD1	TRBJ1-5	NA	TGCGCCAGCAGCCAAGGGACAGGGGTCTATCAGCCCCAGCATTTT	CASSQGTGVYQPQHF